This paragraph covers one T cell receptor (beta chain) sequence. This specimen belongs to a study of blood T cell repertoires in COVID-19. The CDR3 loop spans 15 amino acids. Germline trimming cut 5 bases from V and 2 bases from J; bases unmatched to any gene: 6. The germline V gene has CDR1 SGHTA and CDR2 FQGTGA. Per the original data handling: From reference gene primer amplification, estimates of nucleated cell counts were derived. Assay used: immunoSEQ multiplex PCR; TCRdb lists only in-frame clones, some missing. Clone size and V and J calls were adopted from that table, with D and trimming inferred from the DNA. The table lists 50,000 to 85,000 clones, around 80% of them singletons.

The sample consisted of peripheral blood. This receptor was identified in a human donor in a cohort sampled during active COVID-19. The J gene is TRBJ2-3, the V gene TRBV7-3, with 8 bases matching TRBD2. CDR3 sequence (DNA): TGTGCCAGCAGCGCAGGACTAGCAGCCACAGATACGCAGTATTTT. This encodes CASSAGLAATDTQYF.